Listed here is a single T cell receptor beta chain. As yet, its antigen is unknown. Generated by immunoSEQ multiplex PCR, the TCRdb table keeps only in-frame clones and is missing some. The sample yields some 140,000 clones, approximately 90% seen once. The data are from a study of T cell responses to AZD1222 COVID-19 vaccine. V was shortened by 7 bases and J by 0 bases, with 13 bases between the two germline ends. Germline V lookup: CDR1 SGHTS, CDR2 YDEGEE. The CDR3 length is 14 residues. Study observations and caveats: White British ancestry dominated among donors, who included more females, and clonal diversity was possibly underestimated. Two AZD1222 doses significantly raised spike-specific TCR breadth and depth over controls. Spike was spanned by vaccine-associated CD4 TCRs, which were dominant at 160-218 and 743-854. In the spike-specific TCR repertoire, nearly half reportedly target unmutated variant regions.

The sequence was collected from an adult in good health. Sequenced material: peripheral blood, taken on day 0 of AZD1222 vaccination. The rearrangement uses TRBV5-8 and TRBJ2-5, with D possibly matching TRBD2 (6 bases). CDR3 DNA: TGTGCCAGCGCGGGGTTTTTGGACCAAGAGACCCAGTACTTC. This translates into CASAGFLDQETQYF.